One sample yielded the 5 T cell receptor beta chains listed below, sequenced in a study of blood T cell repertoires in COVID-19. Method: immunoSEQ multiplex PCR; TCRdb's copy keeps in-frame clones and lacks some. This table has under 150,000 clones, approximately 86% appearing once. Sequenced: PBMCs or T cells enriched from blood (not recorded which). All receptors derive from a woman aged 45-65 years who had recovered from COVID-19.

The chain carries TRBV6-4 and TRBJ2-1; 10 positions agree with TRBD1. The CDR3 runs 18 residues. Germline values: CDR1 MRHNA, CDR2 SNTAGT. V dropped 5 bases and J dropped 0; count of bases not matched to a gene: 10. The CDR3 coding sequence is TGTGCCAGCAGTCCCCAGCCCTGGACAGGGGGCTCCTACAATGAGCAGTTCTTC. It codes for CASSPQPWTGGSYNEQFF.

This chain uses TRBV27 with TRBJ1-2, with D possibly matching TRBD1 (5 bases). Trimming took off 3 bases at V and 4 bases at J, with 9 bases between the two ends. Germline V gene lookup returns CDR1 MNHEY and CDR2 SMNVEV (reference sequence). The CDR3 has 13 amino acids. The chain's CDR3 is CASSFQGSYGYTF. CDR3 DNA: TGTGCCAGCAGTTTTCAGGGCAGCTATGGCTACACCTTC.

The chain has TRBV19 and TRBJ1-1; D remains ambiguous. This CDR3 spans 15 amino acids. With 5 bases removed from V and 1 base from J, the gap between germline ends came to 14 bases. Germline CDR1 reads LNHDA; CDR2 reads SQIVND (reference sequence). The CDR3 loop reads CASSPQSSGNTEAFF. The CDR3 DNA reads TGTGCCAGTAGTCCCCAATCCTCAGGGAACACTGAAGCTTTCTTT.

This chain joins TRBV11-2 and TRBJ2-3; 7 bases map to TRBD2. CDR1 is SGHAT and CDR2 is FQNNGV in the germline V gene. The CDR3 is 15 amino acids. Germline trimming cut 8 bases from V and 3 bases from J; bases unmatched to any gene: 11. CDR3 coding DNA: TGTGCCAGCTTGACCAAGATGCGGGGGACAGATACGCAGTATTTT. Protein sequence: CASLTKMRGTDTQYF.

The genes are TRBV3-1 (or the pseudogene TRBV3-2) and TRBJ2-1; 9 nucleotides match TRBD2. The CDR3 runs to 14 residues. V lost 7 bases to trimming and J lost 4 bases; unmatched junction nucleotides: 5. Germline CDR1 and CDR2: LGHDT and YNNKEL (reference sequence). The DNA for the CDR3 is TGTGCCAGCAAGACTAGCGGAGAGTACAATGAGCAGTTCTTC. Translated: CASKTSGEYNEQFF.